This T cell receptor beta chain was identified in a study of blood T cells in healthy people across ages. General study findings and limits: Estimated diversity across one million T cells was deemed an underestimate. Lack of knowledge of donor CMV status possibly confounded expanded clonotype changes.

A J-beta primer mix and a sample-barcoded 5' primer were used in a second PCR of about 7 to 12 cycles. Tags on each cDNA molecule came from a template-switch adaptor with 12 random nucleotides. TCRdb recomputed calls from the 5' RACE reads with MiXCR, one row per CDR3 protein. This sample has around 670,000 distinct CDR3 sequences, with approximately 30% found just once. CDR1 SNHLY and CDR2 FYNNEI come from the germline V gene. V dropped 10 bases and J dropped 11 bases, with 23 bases sitting between them. The CDR3 contains 13 residues. This clonotype occurred a few times. Its antigen is unidentified. Isolating PBMCs gave at least 7 million of these cells per sample.

The rearrangement links TRBV2 to TRBJ2-5, with D uncertain. The TCR originated in a woman at least 80 years old in good health. Sequencing used blood. The CDR3 DNA reads as TGTGCCACTTCTGTGGCAGGCACCAATGAGCAGTACTTC. As protein: CATSVAGTNEQYF.